These 23 T cell receptor beta chains came from one sample sequenced in a study of shared T cell receptors in the human thymus. Using immunoSEQ multiplex PCR, the repertoire was profiled, and TCRdb retains in-frame clones only, with some absent. Found here are 600,000 or so clones, approximately 89% of them singletons; the top ten hold 0.009% to 0.0095%. A further study also used this sample, focusing on human thymus T cells.

Sample: thymocytes. These receptors were taken from a boy younger than two with a congenital heart defect.

The DNA for the CDR3 is TGCGCCAGCAGTCTTACTAGCGGGCGACGGAGGGATACGCAGTATTTT. Translated, it gives CASSLTSGRRRDTQYF. The genes are TRBV10-2 and TRBJ2-3, with 9 bases lining up with TRBD2. From germline, CDR1 is WSHSY and CDR2 SAAADI. The CDR3 covers 16 residues. Losses at the gene ends were 5 bases for V and 6 bases for J; bases not matched to a gene: 12.

This chain connects TRBV7-6 to TRBJ2-1; 12 bases are shared with TRBD2. Germline V gene sequence: CDR1 SGHVS, CDR2 FNYEAQ. V shed 1 base and J 8 bases; nucleotides not matched to a gene: 6. This CDR3 is built from 16 residues. Here the CDR3 reads CASSLGLAGGRDEQFF. The CDR3 DNA is TGTGCCAGCAGCTTAGGGCTAGCGGGGGGGAGGGATGAGCAGTTCTTC.

The rearrangement joins TRBV2 to TRBJ2-5, with a weak D call TRBD2 (7 bases). The germline V gene has CDR1 SNHLY and CDR2 FYNNEI. The CDR3 has 15 amino acids. V was shortened by 8 bases and J by 4 bases, with 20 bases between the two germline ends. The DNA of the CDR3 is TGTGCCAGCGGCAAAACTAAGGGGGGGCTAGAGACCCAGTACTTC. This translates into CASGKTKGGLETQYF.

The chain joins TRBV4-1 to TRBJ2-6; D remains ambiguous. Looked up from germline, CDR1 is MGHRA and CDR2 is YSYEKL. The CDR3 has 16 residues. V lost 0 bases, J lost 2 bases, and 8 bases lay in between. The CDR3 DNA sequence: TGCGCCAGCAGCCAAGATCTGCGGCCTGGGGCCAACGTCCTGACTTTC. Translated: CASSQDLRPGANVLTF.

The chain carries TRBV5-1 and TRBJ1-1; 10 positions match TRBD1. The CDR3 runs 14 residues. V trimming: 0 bases; J trimming: 7 bases; junction bases outside the gene matches: 3. Germline values: CDR1 SGHRS, CDR2 YFSETQ. CDR3 in amino acids: CASSLAGTGDEAFF. The DNA of the CDR3 is TGCGCCAGCAGCTTGGCCGGGACAGGGGATGAAGCTTTCTTT.

Remarks on this clone: This sample also contains other DNA sequences that code for the same CDR3. The chain combines TRBV7-9 with TRBJ1-5; no clear D. The CDR3 is 12 amino acids. Germline V lookup: CDR1 SEHNR, CDR2 FQNEAQ (reference sequence). Between the trimmed V and J ends, which lost 3 bases and 6 bases, there was a span of 6 bases. The CDR3 loop reads CASSFLSQPQHF. The DNA of the CDR3 is TGTGCCAGCAGCTTTCTGAGTCAGCCCCAGCATTTT.

The chain joins TRBV12-5 to TRBJ2-1; a weak D match, TRBD2 (5 bases). The CDR3 consists of 17 residues. Germline lookup yields CDR1 LGHNT and CDR2 FRNRAP. Trimming stripped 0 bases from V and 8 bases from J, with 20 bases between. CDR3 residues: CASGLVRERESRDEQFF. CDR3 bases: TGTGCTAGTGGTTTGGTACGCGAGAGGGAAAGTAGAGATGAGCAGTTCTTC.

This clone was seen once. The chain employs TRBV7-4 and TRBJ1-1; D call uncertain. This CDR3 is built from 19 residues. The V end lost 2 bases, the J end lost 0 bases, and 22 bases lay between the germline ends. Germline V lookup: CDR1 SGHVT, CDR2 SQSDAQ. CDR3 sequence reads: CASSLTSSVKKLMNTEAFF. In nucleotides, the CDR3 is TGTGCCAGCAGCTTAACGTCGTCGGTTAAAAAACTCATGAACACTGAAGCTTTCTTT.

Concerning this clone: Within the sample, other DNA sequences also encode this same CDR3. The chain links TRBV28 to TRBJ2-7; D perhaps matches TRBD1 (5 bases). The CDR3 spans 12 residues. Germline V gives CDR1 MDHEN, CDR2 SYDVKM. V lost 5 bases and J 4 bases, leaving 9 bases between the germline ends. The CDR3 here is CASSPQGYEQYF. The CDR3 DNA reads as TGTGCCAGCAGTCCGCAGGGATACGAGCAGTACTTC.

The chain joins TRBV4-3 to TRBJ2-7; D is ambiguous. The V gene lost 3 bases and the J gene lost 3 bases, with 9 bases spanning the gap. The CDR3 loop spans 13 amino acids. CDR1 is LGHNA, CDR2 YSLEER, per germline. The CDR3 here is CASSQAHDYEQYF. The CDR3 DNA reads TGCGCCAGCAGCCAGGCACACGACTACGAGCAGTACTTC.

V gene TRBV6-1 combines with J gene TRBJ1-1; possible D gene TRBD1, 5 bases. This CDR3 is 13 amino acids long. Trimming cost V 2 bases and J 11 bases, with 15 bases left between them. Per germline, CDR1 MNHNS and CDR2 SASEGT. CDR3 in amino acids: CASSEKGAGRAFF. DNA for the CDR3: TGTGCCAGCAGTGAAAAAGGGGCAGGGAGGGCTTTCTTT.

The J gene is TRBJ2-5, the V gene TRBV5-4; 9 bases align to TRBD2. Germline lookup yields CDR1 SGHNT and CDR2 YYREEE (reference sequence). CDR3 length equals 15 residues. The ends lost 5 bases at V and 2 bases at J; junction bases unmatched: 7. DNA for the CDR3: TGTGCCAGCAGAATAGCGGGGGCCCCGCAAGAGACCCAGTACTTC. This gives the protein CASRIAGAPQETQYF.

This clone was counted only a few times. The V call is TRBV19, the J call TRBJ1-5, with a possible D match to TRBD1 (5 bases). The CDR3 spans 17 residues. CDR1 and CDR2 from the germline V gene are LNHDA and SQIVND (reference sequence). V lost 7 bases to trimming and J lost 2 bases, with 21 bases between them. The CDR3 reads CASTPGWDGQGNQPQHF. As DNA, the CDR3 is TGTGCCAGTACCCCAGGGTGGGATGGGCAGGGCAATCAGCCCCAGCATTTT.

The chain uses TRBV4-3 and TRBJ1-5; D not certain. V was shortened by 0 bases and J by 0 bases, with 9 bases between the two germline ends. This CDR3 has 16 amino acids. The V gene's germline CDR1 is LGHNA and CDR2 YSLEER. CDR3 nucleotides: TGCGCCAGCAGCCAAGATCTGGGCGTTAGCAATCAGCCCCAGCATTTT. This sequence encodes CASSQDLGVSNQPQHF.

This clone has just one count. The genes are TRBV13 and TRBJ2-3; 10 bases are shared with TRBD2. Germline CDR1 reads PRHDT; CDR2 reads FYEKMQ (reference sequence). CDR3 length equals 17 residues. The trim removed 5 bases at V and 1 base at J, leaving 9 bases unmatched. In DNA, the CDR3 is TGTGCCAGCAGCCCGCCCAGGCTAGCGGGGGGCACAGATACGCAGTATTTT. It yields the protein CASSPPRLAGGTDTQYF.

The V and J genes are TRBV6-6 and TRBJ1-1; 10 bases fit TRBD1. J was trimmed by 7 bases and V by 4 bases; bases with no gene match: 3. Germline CDR1 is MNHNY and CDR2 is SVGAGI (reference sequence). The CDR3 totals 13 residues. This chain's CDR3 is CASSSGTGDEAFF. CDR3 nucleotides: TGTGCCAGCAGTTCCGGGACAGGGGATGAAGCTTTCTTT.

This clone was recorded a few times. The chain is built from TRBV5-4 and TRBJ1-2; 11 bases are a match to TRBD1. The CDR3 sequence is 13 residues long. In germline, CDR1 is SGHNT, CDR2 YYREEE (reference sequence). J lost 8 bases, V lost 6 bases, and 6 bases had no gene match. Here the CDR3 DNA reads TGTGCCAGCAACGGACAGGGGGCGCGAGGCTACACCTTC. Its protein product is CASNGQGARGYTF. The entire variable domain, with the rest obtained from reference TRBV5-4 and TRBJ1-2, is as follows: ETGVTQSPTHLIKTRGQQVTLRCSSQSGHNTVSWYQQALGQGPQFIFQYYREEENGRGNFPPRFSGLQFPNYSSELNVNALELDDSALYLCASNGQGARGYTFGSGTRLTVV.

This clone was counted a single time. This chain uses TRBV5-1 with TRBJ2-5, with 7 bases fitting TRBD1. CDR3 length: 16 amino acids. Germline CDR1 and CDR2: SGHRS and YFSETQ. Losses at the gene ends were 0 bases for V and 4 bases for J; bases not matched to a gene: 9. The CDR3 DNA reads as TGCGCCAGCAGCTTGGCCGTAGGACAGGTAGGAGAGACCCAGTACTTC. It codes for CASSLAVGQVGETQYF.

This chain connects TRBV5-1 to TRBJ1-5; no clear D. Germline CDR1 and CDR2: SGHRS and YFSETQ. This CDR3 region has 14 residues. V was cut by 4 bases and J by 4 bases, with 12 bases left in between. CDR3 DNA sequence: TGCGCCAGCAGCCCGTCCGGGGTTAATCAGCCCCAGCATTTT. Translation: CASSPSGVNQPQHF.

The chain combines TRBV28 with TRBJ2-7; 11 bases map to TRBD1. CDR3 size: 17 residues. Germline-derived CDR1 and CDR2 are MDHEN and SYDVKM. V shed 5 bases, J shed 2 bases, and the junction held 11 bases outside the gene matches. CDR3 DNA sequence: TGTGCCAGCAGTCCTTCCCCCCCGGACAGGGGGCCCTACGAGCAGTACTTC. Its translation: CASSPSPPDRGPYEQYF. Together with reference TRBV28 and TRBJ2-7, the CDR3 gives the full variable domain: DVKVTQSSRYLVKRTGEKVFLECVQDMDHENMFWYRQDPGLGLRLIYFSYDVKMKEKGDIPEGYSVSREKKERFSLILESASTNQTSMYLCASSPSPPDRGPYEQYFGPGTRLTVT.

The chain links TRBV4-3 to TRBJ2-1, with 11 nucleotides matching TRBD2. The J segment lost 6 bases and the V segment lost 2 bases, leaving 15 bases of the junction unmatched. Germline V gene lookup returns CDR1 LGHNA and CDR2 YSLEER. This CDR3 has 19 amino acids. The CDR3 reads CASSQIADSSGLAANEQFF. CDR3 sequence (DNA): TGCGCCAGCAGCCAAATCGCGGATTCGTCGGGACTAGCGGCCAATGAGCAGTTCTTC.

The chain recombines TRBV18 with TRBJ2-2; D not certain. Germline V lookup: CDR1 KGHSH, CDR2 LQKENI. The germline V and J ends were trimmed by 3 bases and 7 bases, with 21 bases remaining between them. The CDR3 loop spans 17 amino acids. CDR3 amino acids: CASSPWPPLLLSGELFF. CDR3 nucleotide sequence: TGTGCCAGCTCACCCTGGCCCCCCTTATTATTAAGCGGGGAGCTGTTTTTT.

The chain is built from TRBV23-1 and TRBJ2-2; TRBD1 aligns across 7 bases. TRBV23-1 is recorded as an ORF, its role being uncertain. The V gene end was trimmed by 0 bases and the J gene end by 0 bases; junction bases not matched to a gene: 4. There are 17 residues in the CDR3. The chain's CDR3 is CASSQSPGQANTGELFF. CDR3 nucleotides: TGCGCCAGCAGTCAATCCCCAGGACAGGCGAACACCGGGGAGCTGTTTTTT.